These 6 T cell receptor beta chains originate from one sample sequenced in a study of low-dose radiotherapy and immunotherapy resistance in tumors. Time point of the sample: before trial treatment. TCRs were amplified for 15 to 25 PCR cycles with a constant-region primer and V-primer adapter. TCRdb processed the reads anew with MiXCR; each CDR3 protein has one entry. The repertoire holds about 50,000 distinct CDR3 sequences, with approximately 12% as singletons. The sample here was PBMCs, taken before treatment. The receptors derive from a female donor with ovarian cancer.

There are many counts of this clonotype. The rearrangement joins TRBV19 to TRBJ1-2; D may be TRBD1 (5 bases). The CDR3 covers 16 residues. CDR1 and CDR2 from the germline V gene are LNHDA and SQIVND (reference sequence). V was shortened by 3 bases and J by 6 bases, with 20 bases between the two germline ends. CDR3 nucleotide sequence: TGTGCCAGTAGTATCGGAGGGACCACGATTGGTGATGGCTACACCTTC. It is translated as CASSIGGTTIGDGYTF.

CDR3 loop: CASTRSHGAFANTGELFF. DNA for the CDR3: TGTGCCAGCACCCGATCCCACGGGGCCTTCGCGAACACCGGGGAGCTGTTTTTT. The chain couples TRBV25-1 to TRBJ2-2; either TRBD1 or TRBD2 may supply D (5 bases each). Germline V CDR1 and CDR2: MGHDK, SYGVNS. The CDR3 runs 18 residues. Trimming removed 7 bases from V and 0 bases from J, with 21 bases in between.

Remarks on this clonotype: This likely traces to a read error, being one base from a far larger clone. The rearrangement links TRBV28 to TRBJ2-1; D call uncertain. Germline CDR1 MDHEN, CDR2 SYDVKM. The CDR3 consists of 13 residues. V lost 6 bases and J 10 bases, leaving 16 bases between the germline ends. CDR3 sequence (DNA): TGTGCCAGCAGGAGCCAACGGCGCTACGAGCAGTTCTTC. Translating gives CASRSQRRYEQFF.

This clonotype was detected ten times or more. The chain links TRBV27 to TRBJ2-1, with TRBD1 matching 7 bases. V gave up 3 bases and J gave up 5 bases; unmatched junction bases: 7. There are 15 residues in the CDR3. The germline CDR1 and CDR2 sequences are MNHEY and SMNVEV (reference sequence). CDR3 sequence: CASSFEQGVNNEQFF. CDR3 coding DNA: TGTGCCAGCAGTTTCGAGCAGGGGGTGAACAATGAGCAGTTCTTC.

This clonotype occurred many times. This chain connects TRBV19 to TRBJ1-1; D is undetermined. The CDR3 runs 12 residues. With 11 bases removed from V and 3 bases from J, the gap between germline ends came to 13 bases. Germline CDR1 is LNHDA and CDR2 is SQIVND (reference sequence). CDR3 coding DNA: TGTGCCCCCCCTTGCCAGGACACTGAAGCTTTCTTT. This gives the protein CAPPCQDTEAFF.

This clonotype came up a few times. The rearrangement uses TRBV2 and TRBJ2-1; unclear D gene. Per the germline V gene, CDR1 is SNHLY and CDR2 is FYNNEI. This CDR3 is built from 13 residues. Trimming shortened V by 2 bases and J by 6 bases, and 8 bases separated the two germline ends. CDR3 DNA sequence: TGTGCCAGCAGTGAACTGACTTTCAATGAGCAGTTCTTC. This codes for CASSELTFNEQFF. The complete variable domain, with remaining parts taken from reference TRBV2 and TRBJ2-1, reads EPEVTQTPSHQVTQMGQEVILRCVPISNHLYFYWYRQILGQKVEFLVSFYNNEISEKSEIFDDQFSVERPDGSNFTLKIRSTKLEDSAMYFCASSELTFNEQFFGPGTRLTVL.